The clone carrying this T cell receptor beta chain was seen a handful of times. The CDR3 has 13 residues. Germline V gene sequence: CDR1 LNHDA, CDR2 SQIVND (reference sequence). Expressed TCRB transcripts were sequenced, since all the RNA that had been isolated was reverse transcribed. Sequenced by immunoSEQ multiplex PCR; TCRdb stores in-frame clones only, minus some. The data show 140,000 or so clones, more than 9% seen once. The sample is drawn from a study of beta chain features in type 1 diabetes. The sequenced material came from naive CD4+ T cells from blood. The V call is TRBV19, the J call TRBJ1-1; tentatively, D is TRBD1 (6 bases). This clonotype originated in a man younger than 30 in good health. The CDR3 loop reads CASNPGQNTEAFF. In DNA form, the CDR3 reads TGTGCTTCCAATCCGGGACAGAACACTGAAGCTTTCTTT.